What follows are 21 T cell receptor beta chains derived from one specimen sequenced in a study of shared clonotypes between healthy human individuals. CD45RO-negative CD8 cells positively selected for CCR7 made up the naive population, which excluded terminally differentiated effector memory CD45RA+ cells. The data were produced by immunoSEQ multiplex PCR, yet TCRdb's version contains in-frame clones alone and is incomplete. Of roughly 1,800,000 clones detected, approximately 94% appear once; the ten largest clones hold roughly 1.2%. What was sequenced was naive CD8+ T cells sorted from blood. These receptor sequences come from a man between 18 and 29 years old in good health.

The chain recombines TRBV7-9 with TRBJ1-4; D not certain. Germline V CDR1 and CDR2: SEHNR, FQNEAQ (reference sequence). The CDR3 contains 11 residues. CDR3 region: CGAGYNEKLFF. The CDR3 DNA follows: TGTGGGGCCGGATATAATGAAAAACTGTTTTTT. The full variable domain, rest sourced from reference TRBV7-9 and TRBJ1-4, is DTGVSQNPRHKITKRGQNVTFRCDPISEHNRLYWYRQTLGQGPEFLTYFQNEAQLEKSRLLSDRFSAERPKGSFSTLEIQRTEQGDSAMYLCGAGYNEKLFFGSGTQLSVL.

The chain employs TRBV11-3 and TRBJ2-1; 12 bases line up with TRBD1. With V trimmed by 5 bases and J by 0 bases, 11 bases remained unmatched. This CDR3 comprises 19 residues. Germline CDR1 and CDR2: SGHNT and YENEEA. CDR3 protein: CASSARPGQGAASYNEQFF. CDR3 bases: TGTGCCAGCAGCGCACGGCCGGGACAGGGGGCAGCCTCCTACAATGAGCAGTTCTTC.

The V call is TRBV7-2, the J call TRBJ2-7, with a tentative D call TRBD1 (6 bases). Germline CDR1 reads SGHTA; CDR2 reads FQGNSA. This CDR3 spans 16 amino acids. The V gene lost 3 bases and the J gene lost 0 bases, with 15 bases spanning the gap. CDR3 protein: CASSFGKQGLSYEQYF. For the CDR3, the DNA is TGTGCCAGCAGCTTCGGAAAACAGGGCCTCTCCTACGAGCAGTACTTC.

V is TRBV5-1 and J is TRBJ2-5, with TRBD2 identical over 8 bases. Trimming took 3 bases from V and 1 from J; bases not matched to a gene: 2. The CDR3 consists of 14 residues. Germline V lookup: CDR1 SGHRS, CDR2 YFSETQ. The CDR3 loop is CASSSLAGQETQYF. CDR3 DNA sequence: TGCGCCAGCAGCTCCCTAGCGGGCCAAGAGACCCAGTACTTC.

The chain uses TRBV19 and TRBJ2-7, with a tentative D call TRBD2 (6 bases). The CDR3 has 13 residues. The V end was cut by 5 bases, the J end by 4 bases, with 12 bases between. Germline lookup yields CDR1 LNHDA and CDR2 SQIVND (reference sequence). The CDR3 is CASSPRGRYEQYF. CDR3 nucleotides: TGTGCCAGTAGTCCGCGGGGCCGGTACGAGCAGTACTTC.

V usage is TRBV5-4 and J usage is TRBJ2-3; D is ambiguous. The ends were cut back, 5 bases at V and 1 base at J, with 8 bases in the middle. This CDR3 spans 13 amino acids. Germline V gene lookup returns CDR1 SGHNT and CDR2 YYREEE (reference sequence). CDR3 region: CASSGDGTDTQYF. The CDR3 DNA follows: TGTGCCAGCAGTGGCGACGGCACAGATACGCAGTATTTT. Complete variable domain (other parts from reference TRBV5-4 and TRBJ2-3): ETGVTQSPTHLIKTRGQQVTLRCSSQSGHNTVSWYQQALGQGPQFIFQYYREEENGRGNFPPRFSGLQFPNYSSELNVNALELDDSALYLCASSGDGTDTQYFGPGTRLTVL.

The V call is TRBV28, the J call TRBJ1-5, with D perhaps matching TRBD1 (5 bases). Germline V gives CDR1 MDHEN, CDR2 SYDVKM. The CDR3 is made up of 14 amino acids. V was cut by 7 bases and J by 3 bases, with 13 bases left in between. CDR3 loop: CASTLGPLNQPQHF. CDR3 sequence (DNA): TGTGCCAGCACTTTGGGACCGCTCAATCAGCCCCAGCATTTT.

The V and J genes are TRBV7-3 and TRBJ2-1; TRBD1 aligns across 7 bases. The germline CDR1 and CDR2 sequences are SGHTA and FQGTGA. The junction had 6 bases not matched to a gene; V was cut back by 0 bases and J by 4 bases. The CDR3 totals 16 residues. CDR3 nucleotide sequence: TGTGCCAGCAGCTTAACTGTGACAGGGATTTACAATGAGCAGTTCTTC. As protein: CASSLTVTGIYNEQFF. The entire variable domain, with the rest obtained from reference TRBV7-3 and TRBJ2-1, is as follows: GAGVSQTPSNKVTEKGKYVELRCDPISGHTALYWYRQSLGQGPEFLIYFQGTGAADDSGLPNDRFFAVRPEGSVSTLKIQRTERGDSAVYLCASSLTVTGIYNEQFFGPGTRLTVL.

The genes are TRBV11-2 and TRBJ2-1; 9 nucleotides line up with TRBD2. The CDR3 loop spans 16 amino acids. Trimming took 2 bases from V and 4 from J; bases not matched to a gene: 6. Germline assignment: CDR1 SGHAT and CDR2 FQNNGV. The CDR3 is CASSLLAGNTYNEQFF. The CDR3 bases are TGTGCCAGCAGCTTACTAGCGGGGAACACTTACAATGAGCAGTTCTTC.

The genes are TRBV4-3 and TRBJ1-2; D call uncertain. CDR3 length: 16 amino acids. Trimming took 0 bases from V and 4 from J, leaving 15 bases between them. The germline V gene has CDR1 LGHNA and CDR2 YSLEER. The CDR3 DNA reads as TGCGCCAGCAGCCAAGATGGGTCCACCATTCCCTATGGCTACACCTTC. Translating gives CASSQDGSTIPYGYTF.

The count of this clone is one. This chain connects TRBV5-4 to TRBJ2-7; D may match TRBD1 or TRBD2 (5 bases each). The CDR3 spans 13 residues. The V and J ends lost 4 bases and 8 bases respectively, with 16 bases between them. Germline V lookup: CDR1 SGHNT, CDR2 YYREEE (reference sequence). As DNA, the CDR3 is TGTGCCAGCAGCCTCCGGACGGGGCCTCAGCAGTACTTC. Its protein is CASSLRTGPQQYF.

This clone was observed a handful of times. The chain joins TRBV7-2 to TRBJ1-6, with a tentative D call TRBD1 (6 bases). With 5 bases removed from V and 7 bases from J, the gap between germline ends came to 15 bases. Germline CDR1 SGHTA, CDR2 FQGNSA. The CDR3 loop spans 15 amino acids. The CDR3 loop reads CASSTPGDSNSPLHF. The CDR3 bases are TGTGCCAGCAGCACACCAGGGGATTCGAATTCACCCCTCCACTTT. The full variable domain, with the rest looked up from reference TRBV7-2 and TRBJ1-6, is GAGVSQSPSNKVTEKGKDVELRCDPISGHTALYWYRQSLGQGLEFLIYFQGNSAPDKSGLPSDRFSAERTGGSVSTLTIQRTQQEDSAVYLCASSTPGDSNSPLHFGNGTRLTVT.

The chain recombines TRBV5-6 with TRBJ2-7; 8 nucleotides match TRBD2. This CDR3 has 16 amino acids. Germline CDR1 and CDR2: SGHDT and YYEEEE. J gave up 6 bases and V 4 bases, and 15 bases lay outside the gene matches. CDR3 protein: CASSRGASGYSGEQYF. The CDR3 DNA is TGTGCCAGCAGCAGGGGAGCTAGCGGGTATTCGGGCGAGCAGTACTTC.

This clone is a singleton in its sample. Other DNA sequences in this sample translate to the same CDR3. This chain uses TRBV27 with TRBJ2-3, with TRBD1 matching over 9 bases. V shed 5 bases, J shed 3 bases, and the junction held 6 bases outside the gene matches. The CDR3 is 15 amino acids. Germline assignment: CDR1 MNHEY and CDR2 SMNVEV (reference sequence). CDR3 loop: CASSPGQGGTDTQYF. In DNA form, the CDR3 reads TGTGCCAGCAGTCCGGGACAGGGAGGGACAGATACGCAGTATTTT.

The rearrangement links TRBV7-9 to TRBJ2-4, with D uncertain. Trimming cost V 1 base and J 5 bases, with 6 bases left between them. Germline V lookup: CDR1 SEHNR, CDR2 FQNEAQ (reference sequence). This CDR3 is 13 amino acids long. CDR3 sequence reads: CASSLGVENIQYF. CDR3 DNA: TGTGCCAGCAGCTTAGGTGTCGAAAACATTCAGTACTTC.

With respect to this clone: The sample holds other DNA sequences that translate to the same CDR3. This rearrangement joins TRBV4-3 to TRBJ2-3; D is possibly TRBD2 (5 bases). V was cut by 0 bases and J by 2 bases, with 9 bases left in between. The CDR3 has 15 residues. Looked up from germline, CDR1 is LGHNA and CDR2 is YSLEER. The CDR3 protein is CASSQELADTDTQYF. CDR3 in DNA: TGCGCCAGCAGCCAAGAGCTAGCAGACACAGATACGCAGTATTTT.

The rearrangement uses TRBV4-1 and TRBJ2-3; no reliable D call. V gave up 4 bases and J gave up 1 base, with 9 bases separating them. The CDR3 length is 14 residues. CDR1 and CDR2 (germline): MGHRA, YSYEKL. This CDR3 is CASSRSVGTDTQYF. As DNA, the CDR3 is TGCGCCAGCAGCCGGTCAGTCGGCACAGATACGCAGTATTTT.

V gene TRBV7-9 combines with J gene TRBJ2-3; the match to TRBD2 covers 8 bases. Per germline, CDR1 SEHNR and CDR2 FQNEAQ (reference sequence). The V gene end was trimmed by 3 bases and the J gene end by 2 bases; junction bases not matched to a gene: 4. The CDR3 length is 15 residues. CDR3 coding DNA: TGTGCCAGCAGCTTTGTACTAGCGGTCACAGATACGCAGTATTTT. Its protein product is CASSFVLAVTDTQYF.

The CDR3: CASSEDGRNEKLFF. CDR3 coding DNA: TGTGCCAGCAGTGAGGACGGCCGTAATGAAAAACTGTTTTTT. V gene TRBV25-1 combines with J gene TRBJ1-4; D is uncertain. Germline CDR1 and CDR2: MGHDK and SYGVNS. The ends were cut back, 3 bases at V and 4 bases at J, with 9 bases in the middle. The CDR3 is made up of 14 amino acids.

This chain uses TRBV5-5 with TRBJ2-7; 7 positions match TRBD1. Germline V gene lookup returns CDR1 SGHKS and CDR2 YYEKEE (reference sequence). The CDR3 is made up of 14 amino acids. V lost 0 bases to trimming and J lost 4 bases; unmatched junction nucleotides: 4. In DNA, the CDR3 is TGTGCCAGCAGCTTGGGAACAGGGGAGTACGAGCAGTACTTC. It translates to CASSLGTGEYEQYF.

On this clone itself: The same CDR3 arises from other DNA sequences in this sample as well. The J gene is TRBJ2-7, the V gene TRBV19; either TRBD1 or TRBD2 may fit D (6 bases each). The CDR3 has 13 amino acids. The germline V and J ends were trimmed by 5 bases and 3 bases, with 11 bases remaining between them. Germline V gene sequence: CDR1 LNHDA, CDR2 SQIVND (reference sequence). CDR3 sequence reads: CASSAGHLYEQYF. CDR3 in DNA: TGTGCCAGTAGTGCGGGACACCTCTACGAGCAGTACTTC.